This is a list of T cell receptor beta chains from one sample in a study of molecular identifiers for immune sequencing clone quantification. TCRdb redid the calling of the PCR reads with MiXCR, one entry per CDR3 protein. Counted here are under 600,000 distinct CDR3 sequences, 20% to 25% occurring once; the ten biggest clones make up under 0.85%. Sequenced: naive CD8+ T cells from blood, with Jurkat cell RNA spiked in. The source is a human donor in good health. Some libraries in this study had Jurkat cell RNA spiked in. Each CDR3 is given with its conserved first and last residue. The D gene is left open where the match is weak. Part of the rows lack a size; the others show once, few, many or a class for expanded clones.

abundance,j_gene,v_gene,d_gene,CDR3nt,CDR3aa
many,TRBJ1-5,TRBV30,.,TGTGCCTGGAGTGTAGGCCCCGGGGGCGGCAATCAGCCCCAGCATTTT,CAWSVGPGGGNQPQHF
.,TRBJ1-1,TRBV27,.,TGTGCCAGCAAAGAGAGGGTGAACACTGAAGCTTTCTTT,CASKERVNTEAFF
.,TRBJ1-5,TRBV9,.,TGTGCCAGCAGCGCGGGACCGACGGGCAATCGGCCCCAGCATTTT,CASSAGPTGNRPQHF
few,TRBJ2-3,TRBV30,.,TGTGCCTGGAGTGGAGGGTCGGGCACTGATACGCAGTGTTTT,CAWSGGSGTDTQCF
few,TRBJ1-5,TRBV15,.,TGTGCCACCACCGCACGCCGAAATCAGCCCCAGCATTTT,CATTARRNQPQHF
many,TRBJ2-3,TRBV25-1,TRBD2,TGTGCCAGCAGTGCCCCCCTCTCTAGCGGGAGGGCCGCAGATACGCAGTATTTT,CASSAPLSSGRAADTQYF
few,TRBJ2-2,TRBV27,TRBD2,TGTGCCAGCAGTTTTATAGCGGGAGTTGGGACCGGGGAGCTGTTTTTT,CASSFIAGVGTGELFF
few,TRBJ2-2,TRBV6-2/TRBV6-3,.,TGTGCCAGCAGTTACTCGTACCCCCTGGACACGACGAACACCGGGGAGCTGTTTTTT,CASSYSYPLDTTNTGELFF
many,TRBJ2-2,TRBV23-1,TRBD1,TGCGCCAGCAGTCGACGGACAGGGGACACCGGGGAGCTGTTTTTT,CASSRRTGDTGELFF
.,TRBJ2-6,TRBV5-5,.,TGTGCCAGCAGCTGGAGTAGCTTCTCTGGGGCCAACGTCCTGACTTTC,CASSWSSFSGANVLTF
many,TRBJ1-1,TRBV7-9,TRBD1,TGTGCCAGCAGCATCCCTCTACAGGGGGGCCGACGTGAAGCTTTCTTT,CASSIPLQGGRREAFF
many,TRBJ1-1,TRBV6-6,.,TGTGCCAGCAGTTACCCCTTAGGACGGGATGAAGCTTTCTTT,CASSYPLGRDEAFF
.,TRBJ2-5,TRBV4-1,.,TGCGCCAGCAGCCAAGCCCCGACAGGGTTGGGAGGGACACAAGAGACCCAGTACTTC,CASSQAPTGLGGTQETQYF
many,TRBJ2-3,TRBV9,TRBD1,TGTGCCAGCAGCGCCCGACAGGGGGCTTCCACAGATACGCAGTATTTT,CASSARQGASTDTQYF
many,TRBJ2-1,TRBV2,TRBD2,TGTGCCAGCAGTGAAAATTTGGTAGCGGGGAATGAGCAGTTCTTC,CASSENLVAGNEQFF
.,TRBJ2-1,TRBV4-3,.,TGCGCCAGCAGCCAAGGAATTAGCGCCAATGGGCAGTTCTTC,CASSQGISANGQFF
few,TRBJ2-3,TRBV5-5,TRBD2,TGTGCCAGCAGCTTATTAAGCGGGGGGGCTACAGATACGCAGTATTTT,CASSLLSGGATDTQYF
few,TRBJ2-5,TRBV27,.,TGTGCCAGCAGTTCCACAGTTGCGAACATTGTGACCCAGTACTTC,CASSSTVANIVTQYF
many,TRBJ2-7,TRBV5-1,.,TGCGCCAGCAGCTTGGACAACTTCTACGAGCAGTACTTC,CASSLDNFYEQYF
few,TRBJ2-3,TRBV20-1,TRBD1,TGCAGTGCTTACCGACAGGGGACTAGCACAGATACGCAGTATTTT,CSAYRQGTSTDTQYF
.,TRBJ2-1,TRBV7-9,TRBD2,TGTGCCAGCAGCCCAAAACGACTAGCGGTCGGCTCCTACAATGAGCAGTTCTTC,CASSPKRLAVGSYNEQFF
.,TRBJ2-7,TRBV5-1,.,TGCGCCAGCAGCTTGCCTTTAGGACAGAAGAACTACGAGCAGTACTTC,CASSLPLGQKNYEQYF
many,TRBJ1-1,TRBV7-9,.,TGTGCCAGCAGCGGAGCAGGGACTGAAGCTTTCTTT,CASSGAGTEAFF
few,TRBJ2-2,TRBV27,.,TGTGCCAGCAAACCCGGTACCGGGGAGCTGTTTTTT,CASKPGTGELFF
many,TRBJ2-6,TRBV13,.,TGTGCCAGCAGCTTCCCTGTAAGAGGGGCCAACGTCCTGACTTTC,CASSFPVRGANVLTF
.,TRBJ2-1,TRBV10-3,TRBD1,TGTGCCATCCATGAGGGGACAGGGGGAGTTTATGAGCAGTTCTTC,CAIHEGTGGVYEQFF
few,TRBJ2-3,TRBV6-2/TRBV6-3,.,TGTGCCAGCAGTTACGCTATGAGCACAGATACGCAGTATTTT,CASSYAMSTDTQYF
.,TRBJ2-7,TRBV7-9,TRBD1,TGTGCCAGCAGCTTAGCGACCACAGGGGTCTACGAGCAGTACTTC,CASSLATTGVYEQYF
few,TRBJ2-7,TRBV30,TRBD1,TGTGCCTGGAGTACCTGGTCAGGGGGCCACGAGCAGTACTTC,CAWSTWSGGHEQYF
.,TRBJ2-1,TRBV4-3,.,TGCGCCAGCAGCCCTGGGGCCCAAGTTGTCAATGAGCAGTTCTTC,CASSPGAQVVNEQFF
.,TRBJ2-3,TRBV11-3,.,TGTGCCAGCAGCGTGGGACTGGGAGGCACAGATACGCAGTATTTT,CASSVGLGGTDTQYF
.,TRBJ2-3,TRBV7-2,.,TGTGCCAGCAGCGGTGCCGGTACGCAGTATTTT,CASSGAGTQYF
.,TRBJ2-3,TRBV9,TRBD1,TGTGCCAGCAGCGGATTGACAGGGACGTCCACAGATACGCAGTATTTT,CASSGLTGTSTDTQYF
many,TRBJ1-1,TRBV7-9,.,TGTGCCAGCAGCTCCTCGACAGAAGCTTTCTTT,CASSSSTEAFF
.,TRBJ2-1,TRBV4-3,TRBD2,TGCGCCAGCAGCCAAGATCCCCCGTCGGGACTAGCTACGGATGAGCAGTTCTTC,CASSQDPPSGLATDEQFF
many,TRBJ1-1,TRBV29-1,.,TGCAGCGTAGCAGACATGGATATGAACACTGAAGCTTTCTTT,CSVADMDMNTEAFF
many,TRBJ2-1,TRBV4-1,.,TGCGCCAGCAGCCAAGACGGGGGTAATGAGCAGTTCTTC,CASSQDGGNEQFF
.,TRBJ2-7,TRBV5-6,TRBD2,TGTGCCAGCAGCTTGCCCGAGGGACTAAAGAACGAGCAGTACTTC,CASSLPEGLKNEQYF
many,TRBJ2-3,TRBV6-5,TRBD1,TGTGCCAGCAGTTTGCCCGGGACAGGAGGAAGCACAGATACGCAGTATTTT,CASSLPGTGGSTDTQYF
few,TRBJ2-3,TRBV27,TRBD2,TGTGCCAGCAGTTTCGGGGGGATGAGCACAGATACGCAGTATTTT,CASSFGGMSTDTQYF
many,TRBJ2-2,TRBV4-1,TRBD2,TGCGCCAGCAGCCAAGAAGTTAGGGCTAGCGGGGATAAGCTGTTTTTT,CASSQEVRASGDKLFF
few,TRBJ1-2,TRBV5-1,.,TGCGCCAGCAGAAGGGGAGATTTGGAGATTTCTAACTATGGCTACACCTTC,CASRRGDLEISNYGYTF